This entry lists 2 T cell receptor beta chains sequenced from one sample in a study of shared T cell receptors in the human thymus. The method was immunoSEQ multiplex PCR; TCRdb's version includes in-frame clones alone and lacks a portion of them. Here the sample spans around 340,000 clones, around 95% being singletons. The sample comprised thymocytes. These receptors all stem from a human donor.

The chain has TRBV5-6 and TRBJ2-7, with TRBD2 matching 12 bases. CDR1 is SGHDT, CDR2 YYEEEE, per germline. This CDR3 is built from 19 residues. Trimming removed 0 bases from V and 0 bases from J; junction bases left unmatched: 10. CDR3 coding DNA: TGTGCCAGCAGCTTGGTTGTACTAGCGGGAGGAGTCTTCTCCTACGAGCAGTACTTC. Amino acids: CASSLVVLAGGVFSYEQYF.

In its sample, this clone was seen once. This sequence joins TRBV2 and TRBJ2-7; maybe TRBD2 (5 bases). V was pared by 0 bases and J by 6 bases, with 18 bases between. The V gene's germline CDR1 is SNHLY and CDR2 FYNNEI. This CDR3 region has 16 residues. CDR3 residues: CASSEAERLLSAEQYF. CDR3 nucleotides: TGTGCCAGCAGTGAAGCGGAGCGGCTCCTTAGCGCCGAGCAGTACTTC.